The 5 T cell receptor beta chains listed next were all sequenced from one sample in a study of response to subunit inactivated influenza vaccine. In TCRdb, the RT-PCR reads were re-called with MiXCR into one record per CDR3 protein. The sample has under 800,000 distinct CDR3 sequences, approximately 15% seen once. The input for sequencing was PBMCs from blood, taken 14 days before vaccination. These receptors were collected from a man over 45 who received an inactivated influenza vaccine.

The genes are TRBV12-3 or TRBV12-4 and TRBJ2-3; possibly TRBD1 for D (5 bases). V lost 4 bases and J 0 bases, leaving 11 bases between the germline ends. CDR3 length: 15 amino acids. The CDR3 nucleotides are TGTGCCAGCAGTTCAACTTCAGGGAGCACAGATACGCAGTATTTT. It encodes CASSSTSGSTDTQYF.

This chain joins TRBV2 and TRBJ1-1, with D tentatively TRBD1 (6 bases). Between the trimmed V and J ends, which lost 3 bases and 4 bases, there was a span of 12 bases. Per germline, CDR1 SNHLY and CDR2 FYNNEI. CDR3 length equals 14 residues. This CDR3 is CASSDFQGTTEAFF. The CDR3, as DNA: TGTGCCAGCAGTGATTTCCAGGGGACCACTGAAGCTTTCTTT.

This clonotype was counted only a few times. The rearrangement joins TRBV12-3 or TRBV12-4 to TRBJ2-7; D is uncertain. The CDR3 sequence is 13 residues long. The V and J ends lost 1 base and 3 bases respectively, with 7 bases between them. CDR3 in amino acids: CASSLVGHYEQYF. The DNA for the CDR3 is TGTGCCAGCAGTTTAGTAGGCCACTACGAGCAGTACTTC.

This chain uses TRBV12-3 or TRBV12-4 with TRBJ2-2, with TRBD2 identical over 12 bases. The CDR3 extends over 16 amino acids. V trimming: 5 bases; J trimming: 6 bases; junction bases outside the gene matches: 7. CDR3 residues: CASSPGLAGLPGELFF. CDR3 bases: TGTGCCAGCAGTCCTGGACTAGCGGGACTGCCCGGGGAGCTGTTTTTT.

In this sample, this clonotype turned up many times. V usage is TRBV27 and J usage is TRBJ2-2; 7 bases are shared with TRBD2. Trimming at V came to 7 bases and at J to 5 bases, leaving 10 bases not matched to a gene. This CDR3 is 15 amino acids long. Looked up from germline, CDR1 is MNHEY and CDR2 is SMNVEV (reference sequence). CDR3 loop: CASTYGGEGTGELFF. CDR3 DNA sequence: TGTGCCAGCACATATGGGGGGGAAGGAACCGGGGAGCTGTTTTTT.